Given below is one T cell receptor beta chain in context. This entry comes from a study of blood T cell repertoires in COVID-19. The repertoire was sequenced with immunoSEQ multiplex PCR; TCRdb's copy has only in-frame clones and lacks some. The data hold 400,000 or so clones, with roughly 88% observed a single time. The CDR3 consists of 14 residues. Trimming shortened V by 3 bases and J by 0 bases, and 9 bases separated the two germline ends. Looked up from germline, CDR1 is MNHEY and CDR2 is SVGEGT. The chain employs TRBV6-2 or TRBV6-3 and TRBJ2-7; perhaps TRBD2 as D (5 bases). The receptor's source is a man younger than 35 who had recovered from COVID-19. Sequencing was carried out using PBMCs or T cells enriched from blood (not recorded which). The CDR3 coding sequence is TGTGCCAGCAGTTATCTAAGCGGCTCCTACGAGCAGTACTTC. Its protein product is CASSYLSGSYEQYF.